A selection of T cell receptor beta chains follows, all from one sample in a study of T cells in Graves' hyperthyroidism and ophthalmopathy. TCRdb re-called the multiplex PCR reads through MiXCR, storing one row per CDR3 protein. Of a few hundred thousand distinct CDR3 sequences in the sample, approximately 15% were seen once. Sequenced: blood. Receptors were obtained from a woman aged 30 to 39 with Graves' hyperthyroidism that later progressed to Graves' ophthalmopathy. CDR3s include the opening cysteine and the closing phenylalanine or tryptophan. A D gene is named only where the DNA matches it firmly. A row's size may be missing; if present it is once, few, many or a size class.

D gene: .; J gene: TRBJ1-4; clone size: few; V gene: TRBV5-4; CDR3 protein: CASSLGPLGEKLFF; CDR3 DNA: TGTGCCAGCAGCTTGGGTCCCCTAGGGGAAAAACTGTTTTTT
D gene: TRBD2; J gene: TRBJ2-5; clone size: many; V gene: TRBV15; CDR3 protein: CATSRATSFLETQYF; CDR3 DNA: TGTGCCACCAGCAGGGCGACTAGCTTCCTCGAGACCCAGTACTTC
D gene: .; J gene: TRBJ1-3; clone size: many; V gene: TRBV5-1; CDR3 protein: CASSLEGASGNTIYF; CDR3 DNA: TGCGCCAGCAGCTTGGAAGGGGCCTCTGGAAACACCATATATTTT
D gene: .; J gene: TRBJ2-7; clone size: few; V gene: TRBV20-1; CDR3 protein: CSARGASVVHYEQYF; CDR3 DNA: TGCAGTGCTAGGGGCGCGTCAGTGGTTCACTACGAGCAGTACTTC
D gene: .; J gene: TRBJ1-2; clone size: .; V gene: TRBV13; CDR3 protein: CASSEGRNYGYTF; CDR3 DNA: TGTGCCAGCAGCGAGGGGCGGAACTATGGCTACACCTTC
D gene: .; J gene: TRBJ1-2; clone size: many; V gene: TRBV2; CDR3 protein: CASSEGGSYGYTF; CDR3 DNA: TGTGCCAGCAGTGAAGGCGGCAGCTATGGCTACACCTTC
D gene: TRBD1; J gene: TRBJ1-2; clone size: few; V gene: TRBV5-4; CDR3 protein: CASSPPGRGLLGYTF; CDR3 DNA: TGTGCCAGCAGCCCTCCCGGGAGGGGGCTTCTGGGCTACACCTTC
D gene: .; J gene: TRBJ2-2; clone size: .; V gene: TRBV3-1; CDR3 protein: CASSQLAGADTGELFF; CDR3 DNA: TGTGCCAGCAGCCAATTGGCAGGGGCGGACACCGGGGAGCTGTTTTTT
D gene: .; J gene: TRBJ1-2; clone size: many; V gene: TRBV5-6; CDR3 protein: CASSDSGWQAYNYGYTF; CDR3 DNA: TGTGCCAGCAGCGACTCGGGATGGCAGGCTTATAACTATGGCTACACCTTC
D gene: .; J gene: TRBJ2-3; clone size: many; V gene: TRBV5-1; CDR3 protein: CASSLEGRATDTQYF; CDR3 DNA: TGCGCCAGCAGCTTGGAGGGCAGGGCCACAGATACGCAGTATTTT
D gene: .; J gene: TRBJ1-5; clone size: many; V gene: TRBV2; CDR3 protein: CASSQGPWQPQHF; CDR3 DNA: TGTGCCAGCAGTCAGGGGCCTTGGCAGCCCCAGCATTTT
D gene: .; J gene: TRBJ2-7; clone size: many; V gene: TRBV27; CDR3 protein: CASSPLGELYEQYF; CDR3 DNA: TGTGCCAGCAGTCCTCTAGGAGAGCTCTACGAGCAGTACTTC
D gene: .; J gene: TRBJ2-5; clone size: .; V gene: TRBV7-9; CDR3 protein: CASSQVWDQETQYF; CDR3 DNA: TGTGCCAGCAGCCAAGTTTGGGACCAAGAGACCCAGTACTTC
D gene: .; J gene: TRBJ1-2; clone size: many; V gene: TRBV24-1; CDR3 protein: CATSDLSGGYTF; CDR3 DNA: TGTGCCACCAGTGATTTGTCCGGTGGCTACACCTTC
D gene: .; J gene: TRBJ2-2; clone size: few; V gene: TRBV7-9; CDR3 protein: CASSRTQNTGELFF; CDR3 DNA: TGTGCCAGCAGTAGGACACAGAACACCGGGGAGCTGTTTTTT
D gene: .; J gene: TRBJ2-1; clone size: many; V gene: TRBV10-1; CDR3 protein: CASSAFGSGTYNEQFF; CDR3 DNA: TGCGCCAGCAGTGCTTTCGGTAGCGGCACCTACAATGAGCAGTTCTTC
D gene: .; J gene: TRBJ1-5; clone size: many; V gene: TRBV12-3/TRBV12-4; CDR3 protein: CASSPILRGDQPQHF; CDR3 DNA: TGTGCCAGCAGTCCCATCCTGAGGGGGGATCAGCCCCAGCATTTT
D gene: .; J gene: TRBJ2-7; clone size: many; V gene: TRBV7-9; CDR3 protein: CASSSDTPRSDEQYF; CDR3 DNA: TGTGCCAGCAGCTCCGACACGCCCCGGAGTGACGAGCAGTACTTC
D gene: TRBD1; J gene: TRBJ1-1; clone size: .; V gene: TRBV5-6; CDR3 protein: CASTGTGGPTEAFF; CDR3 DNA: TGTGCCAGCACCGGGACAGGGGGGCCCACTGAAGCTTTCTTT
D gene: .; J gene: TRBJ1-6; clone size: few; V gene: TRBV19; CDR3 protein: CASRPTSYNSPLHF; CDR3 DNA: TGTGCCAGTAGGCCGACCTCATATAATTCACCCCTCCACTTT
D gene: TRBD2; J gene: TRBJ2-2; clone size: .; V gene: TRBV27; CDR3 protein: CASSPRSSGRDGTGELFF; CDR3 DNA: TGTGCCAGCAGTCCCCGGAGCAGCGGGAGGGATGGCACCGGGGAGCTGTTTTTT
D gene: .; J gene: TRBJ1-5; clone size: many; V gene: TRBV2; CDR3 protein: CASSGSSNQPQHF; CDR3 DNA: TGTGCCAGCTCGGGGAGCAGCAATCAGCCCCAGCATTTT
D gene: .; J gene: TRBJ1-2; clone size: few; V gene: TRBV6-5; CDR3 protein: CASSYSFRADGYTF; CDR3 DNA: TGTGCCAGCAGTTACTCATTCCGGGCGGATGGCTACACCTTC
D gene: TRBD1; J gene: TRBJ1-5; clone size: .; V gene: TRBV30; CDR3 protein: CAWGLRDRGNQPQHF; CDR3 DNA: TGTGCCTGGGGCCTCCGGGACAGGGGGAATCAGCCCCAGCATTTT
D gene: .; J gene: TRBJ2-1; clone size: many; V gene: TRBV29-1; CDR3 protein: CSVEDRGSYNEQFF; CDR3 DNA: TGCAGCGTTGAAGACAGGGGTTCCTACAATGAGCAGTTCTTC
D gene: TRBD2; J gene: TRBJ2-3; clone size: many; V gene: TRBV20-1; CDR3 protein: CSAGTSGTDTQYF; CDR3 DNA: TGCAGTGCGGGGACTAGCGGTACAGATACGCAGTATTTT
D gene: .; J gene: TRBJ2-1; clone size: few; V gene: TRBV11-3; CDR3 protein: CASTGRISYNEQFF; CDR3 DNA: TGTGCCAGCACTGGGCGGATCTCCTACAATGAGCAGTTCTTC
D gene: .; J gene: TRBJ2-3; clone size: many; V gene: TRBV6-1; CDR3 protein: CASTRESGTDTQYF; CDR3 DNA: TGTGCCAGCACCCGGGAGTCTGGCACAGATACGCAGTATTTT
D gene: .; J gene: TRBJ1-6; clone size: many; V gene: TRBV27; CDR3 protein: CASSITVDPPLHF; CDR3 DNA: TGTGCCAGCAGTATCACGGTCGATCCACCCCTCCACTTT
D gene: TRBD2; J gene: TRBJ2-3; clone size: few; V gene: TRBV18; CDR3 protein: CASSPTLAGGGTDTQYF; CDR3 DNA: TGTGCCAGCTCACCGACCTTAGCGGGAGGAGGCACAGATACGCAGTATTTT
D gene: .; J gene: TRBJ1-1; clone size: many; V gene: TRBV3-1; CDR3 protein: CASSFRGLSYTEAFF; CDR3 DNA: TGTGCCAGCAGCTTCCGGGGGCTAAGTTACACTGAAGCTTTCTTT
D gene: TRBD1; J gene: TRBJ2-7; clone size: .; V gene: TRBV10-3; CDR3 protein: CASRPGQGIHEQYF; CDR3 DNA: TGTGCCAGCAGGCCGGGACAGGGGATTCACGAGCAGTACTTC
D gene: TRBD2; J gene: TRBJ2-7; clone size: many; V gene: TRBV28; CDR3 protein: CASSLSSGIVYEQYF; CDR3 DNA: TGTGCCAGCAGTCTTTCTAGCGGGATCGTTTACGAGCAGTACTTC
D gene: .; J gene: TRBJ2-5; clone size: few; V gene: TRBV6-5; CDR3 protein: CASSYFVDQETQYF; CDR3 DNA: TGTGCCAGCAGTTACTTTGTGGACCAAGAGACCCAGTACTTC
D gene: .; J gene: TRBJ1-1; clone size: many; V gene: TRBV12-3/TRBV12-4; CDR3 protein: CASSSTSNTEAFF; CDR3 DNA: TGTGCCAGCAGTTCAACGTCGAACACTGAAGCTTTCTTT
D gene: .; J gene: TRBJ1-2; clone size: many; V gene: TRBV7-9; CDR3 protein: CASSLDTHGYTF; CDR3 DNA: TGTGCCAGCAGCTTAGACACGCATGGCTACACCTTC
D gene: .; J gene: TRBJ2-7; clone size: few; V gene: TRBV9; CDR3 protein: CASSVASYNSGEQYF; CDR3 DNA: TGTGCCAGCAGCGTAGCCTCCTATAATTCCGGCGAGCAGTACTTC
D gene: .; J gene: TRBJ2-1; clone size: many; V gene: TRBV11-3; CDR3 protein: CASSFSKLHNEQFF; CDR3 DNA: TGTGCCAGCAGCTTTTCCAAACTGCACAATGAGCAGTTCTTC
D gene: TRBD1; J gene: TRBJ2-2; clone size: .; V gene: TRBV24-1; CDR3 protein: CATSDRTGFGTGELFF; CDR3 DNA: TGTGCCACCAGTGACCGGACAGGGTTTGGTACCGGGGAGCTGTTTTTT
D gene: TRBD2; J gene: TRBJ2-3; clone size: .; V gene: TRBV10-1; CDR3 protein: CASSESGLAETSDTQYF; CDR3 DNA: TGCGCCAGCAGTGAGTCGGGACTAGCGGAAACCTCAGATACGCAGTATTTT
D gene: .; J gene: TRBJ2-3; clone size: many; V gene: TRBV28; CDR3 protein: CASSLTVDTQYF; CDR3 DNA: TGTGCCAGCAGTTTGACGGTAGATACGCAGTATTTT
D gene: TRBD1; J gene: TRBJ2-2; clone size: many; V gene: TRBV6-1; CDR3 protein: CASSSNRGANTGELFF; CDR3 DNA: TGTGCCAGCAGTTCGAACAGGGGTGCGAACACCGGGGAGCTGTTTTTT
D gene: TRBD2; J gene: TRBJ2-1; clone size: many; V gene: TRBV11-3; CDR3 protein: CASSPGGGNEQFF; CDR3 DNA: TGTGCCAGCAGCCCGGGGGGGGGGAATGAGCAGTTCTTC
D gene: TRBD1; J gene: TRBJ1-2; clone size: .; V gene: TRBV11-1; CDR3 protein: CASSGGTAYGYTF; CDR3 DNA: TGTGCCAGCAGCGGAGGGACAGCTTATGGCTACACCTTC
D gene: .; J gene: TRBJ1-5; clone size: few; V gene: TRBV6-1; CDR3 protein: CASKYRVLNQPQHF; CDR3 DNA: TGTGCCAGCAAATACAGAGTCCTCAATCAGCCCCAGCATTTT
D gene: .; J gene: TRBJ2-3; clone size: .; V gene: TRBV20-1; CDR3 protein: CSATVGTQYF; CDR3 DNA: TGCAGTGCTACCGTGGGCACGCAGTATTTT
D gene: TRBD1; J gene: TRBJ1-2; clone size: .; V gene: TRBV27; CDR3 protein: CASGLQGGGYTF; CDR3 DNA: TGTGCCAGCGGATTACAGGGGGGTGGCTACACCTTC
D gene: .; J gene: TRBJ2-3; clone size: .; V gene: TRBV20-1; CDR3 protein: CSGLGPADTQYF; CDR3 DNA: TGCAGTGGGCTTGGGCCGGCAGATACGCAGTATTTT
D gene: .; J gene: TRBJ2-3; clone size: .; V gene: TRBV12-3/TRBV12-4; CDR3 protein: CASAPGHSTDTQYF; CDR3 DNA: TGTGCCAGCGCACCGGGACACAGCACAGATACGCAGTATTTT